The clone carrying this T cell receptor (beta chain) was recorded at least ten times. This specimen belongs to a study of blood T cell repertoires in COVID-19. Across the study: Samples of COVID-19 (acute and convalescent) were obtained from the United States, Italy and Spain. Sources were T cells, B-cell-depleted T cells, or PBMCs; the material itself was cDNA or gDNA.

Per the original data handling: From reference gene primer amplification, estimates of nucleated cell counts were derived. Assay: immunoSEQ multiplex PCR; the TCRdb copy retains only in-frame clones and omits some. D and trimming come from the DNA, and the V and J calls and clone size come from that table. The table records 110,000 to 150,000 clones, around 80% of them present only once. Germline assignment: CDR1 SGHNT and CDR2 YENEEA. This CDR3 contains 14 residues. V was clipped by 3 bases and J by 6 bases, with 14 bases between them. Sequenced: peripheral blood. V usage is TRBV11-3 and J usage is TRBJ1-2; D might be TRBD1 (5 bases). The TCR was taken from a woman of 80 years or more in a cohort sampled during active or convalescent COVID-19. This chain's CDR3 is CASSFGPSGDGYTF. CDR3 bases: TGTGCCAGCAGCTTCGGGCCATCGGGGGATGGCTACACCTTC.